One T cell receptor (beta chain) is described in this entry. The target of this receptor is not known. Mismatch with germline at one junction end may stem from a read error. An Illumina MiSeq was used to sequence the TCRbeta libraries, yielding an average of about 40,000 productive templates per sample. TCRbeta CDR3 libraries were generated with the immunoSEQ assay using multiplex PCR amplification. The study's own analysis went as follows. Following a previously defined approach, repertoire diversity was calculated, and values close to 0 point to extremely monoclonal samples. TCRdb's version of the immuneACCESS table is confined to in-frame rearrangements and falls short of the full clone set. An unresolved V gene accounts for under half of the shortfall where checked; the remainder is of unknown origin. The V and J calls and clone size come from that table; D and trimming were worked out from the DNA. The sample data list over 9,000 clones, and roughly 90% of these were observed just once. The ten top clones hold about 66% of the sample.

This entry comes from a study of STAT3 mutations in large granular lymphocyte leukemia (dated by TCRdb to the late 2010s). With regard to the full study: In roughly half of the longitudinally sequenced T-LGLL patients, canonical activating STAT3 mutations were detected. Each patient was sequenced at an average of around 4 time points, ranging from 2 to 8 samplings. Over half of the T-LGLL patients were given one or more immunosuppressive therapy regimens, and approximately 42% of those treated had a hematologic response. To reconstruct clonal hierarchy and dynamics, serial deep sequencing of TCRbeta CDR3 and STAT3 was performed in patients with T-cell large granular lymphocyte leukemia. A couple of patients with natural killer LGL leukemia were also sequenced longitudinally as controls within the study. More than 15 representative T-LGLL cases were selected from an initial cohort of under 250 LGL patients for longitudinal TCRbeta and STAT3 sequencing. Overall study results and their limits: Linking therapy response to changes in TCR clonal burden was complicated by variable intervals between samplings and by differing treatment regimens. Dominant TCR clone burden was found to exceed STAT3 mutant burden in several patients, suggesting that STAT3 mutation arose secondarily within a pre-expanded clone. Because no samples were available when a clone first appeared, clonal expansion was inferred from samplings taken at other points. At least one immunodominant TCRbeta clonotype was present in every T-LGLL patient, and multiple immunodominant subclonotypes appeared in about half of the T-LGLL patients. Persisting codominant clonotypes in some patients meant a small but highly pathogenic clone may have been missed. In 6 of 18 patients, TCR clonotype switching occurred after therapy, and every newly emerging clone was STAT3 wild type.

The same DNA, extracted from blood mononuclear cells, served for both TCR sequencing and STAT3 sequencing. This sequence was found in a man aged 60-69 years with T-cell large granular lymphocyte leukemia. Some clones in this sample may be carry-over from other donors' samples. The age is the age at diagnosis. The sequencing sample was made of peripheral blood mononuclear cells.

CDR3 loop: CASSLGVLYEQYF. The nucleotide sequence reads as follows: TGTGCTAGCAGCTTAGGGGTTCTGTACGAGCAGTACTTC. The chain was built from TRBV7-7 and TRBJ2-7; TRBD1 is a possible D gene, resting on 5 matching bases. The germline V gene (reference sequence) provides CDR1 SSHAT and CDR2 FNYEAQ. The CDR3 contains 13 residues, cysteine and phenylalanine counted. Just CDR3 DNA is preserved here, 39 bases in frame from base 1.